The 27 T cell receptor beta chains presented below share a single source sample, sequenced in a study of cytomegalovirus exposure and HLA in healthy donors. Vbeta (60) and Jbeta (13) primers were used in the PCR. Sequencing was performed with immunoSEQ multiplex PCR; in TCRdb, only in-frame clones are kept and a portion is missing. The table shows about 180,000 clones, with roughly 87% occurring only once. Source material: PBMCs. All receptors derive from a man in his forties in good health and CMV-seronegative.

The V call is TRBV28, the J call TRBJ1-2, with a weak D call TRBD1 (6 bases). Germline V gene sequence: CDR1 MDHEN, CDR2 SYDVKM. The CDR3 has 13 amino acids. The ends were cut back, 2 bases at V and 3 bases at J, with 7 bases in the middle. CDR3 sequence: CASSLRQDYGYTF. The CDR3 DNA follows: TGTGCCAGCAGTTTACGACAGGACTATGGCTACACCTTC.

This clone was found a few times. V and J are TRBV7-9 and TRBJ1-2; D is ambiguous. V lost 5 bases, J lost 1 base, and 11 bases lay in between. The CDR3 runs 14 residues. Germline CDR1 SEHNR, CDR2 FQNEAQ (reference sequence). The chain's CDR3 is CASSIQGGNYGYTF. The CDR3 region has the DNA TGTGCCAGCAGCATCCAAGGCGGTAACTATGGCTACACCTTC.

The CDR3, as DNA: TGTGCCAGCAGTTTTAGGGCCGGGGTGGGTGGCTACACCTTC. Its protein product is CASSFRAGVGGYTF. The genes are TRBV28 and TRBJ1-2; no clear D gene. The V end lost 3 bases, the J end lost 7 bases, and 15 bases lay between the germline ends. CDR1 is MDHEN and CDR2 is SYDVKM in the germline V gene. The CDR3 length is 14 residues.

The rearrangement links TRBV28 to TRBJ1-1; perhaps TRBD1 as D (5 bases). V lost 0 bases, J lost 4 bases, and 12 bases lay in between. This CDR3 has 15 residues. Germline V CDR1 and CDR2: MDHEN, SYDVKM. As DNA, the CDR3 is TGTGCCAGCAGTTTATGGCGGGGGACTGGCACTGAAGCTTTCTTT. This encodes CASSLWRGTGTEAFF.

The gene calls are TRBV5-4 and TRBJ2-5; maybe TRBD2 (6 bases). V was cut by 4 bases and J by 1 base, with 11 bases left in between. CDR3 length equals 14 residues. CDR1 is SGHNT and CDR2 is YYREEE in the germline V gene (reference sequence). CDR3 residues: CASSRRGSQETQYF. CDR3 coding DNA: TGTGCCAGCAGCCGGAGGGGTAGCCAAGAGACCCAGTACTTC.

This clone was observed a few times. The chain employs TRBV20-1 and TRBJ2-7; D is undetermined. From germline, CDR1 is DFQATT and CDR2 SNEGSKA (reference sequence). V gave up 4 bases and J gave up 2 bases, with 6 bases separating them. This CDR3 is 11 amino acids long. CDR3 DNA sequence: TGCAGTGCTACTCTAACCTACGAGCAGTACTTC. Translation: CSATLTYEQYF.

The chain has TRBV2 and TRBJ2-3, with 7 bases lining up with TRBD2. CDR1 and CDR2 (germline): SNHLY, FYNNEI. Trimming took 7 bases from V and 2 from J; bases not matched to a gene: 9. The CDR3 runs 15 residues. The CDR3 nucleotides read TGTGCCAGCAACGGCGCGGGAGTTCCCACAGATACGCAGTATTTT. Translating gives CASNGAGVPTDTQYF. Together with reference TRBV2 and TRBJ2-3, the CDR3 gives the full variable domain: EPEVTQTPSHQVTQMGQEVILRCVPISNHLYFYWYRQILGQKVEFLVSFYNNEISEKSEIFDDQFSVERPDGSNFTLKIRSTKLEDSAMYFCASNGAGVPTDTQYFGPGTRLTVL.

V usage is TRBV5-6 and J usage is TRBJ1-3; no clear D gene. Germline V CDR1 and CDR2: SGHDT, YYEEEE. CDR3 length equals 15 residues. The V gene lost 1 base and the J gene lost 3 bases, with 11 bases spanning the gap. The CDR3 spells CASSLRQTSGNTIYF. The DNA of the CDR3 is TGTGCCAGCAGCTTGCGGCAGACTAGTGGAAACACCATATATTTT.

J is TRBJ2-1 and V is TRBV7-2; the D gene is possibly TRBD2 (5 bases). V was trimmed by 4 bases and J by 7 bases, leaving 17 bases between them. The CDR3 is made up of 15 amino acids. Germline CDR1 is SGHTA and CDR2 is FQGNSA. As DNA, the CDR3 is TGTGCCAGCAGCTCGGACTCCTTTAAGGGTAATGAGCAGTTCTTC. It codes for CASSSDSFKGNEQFF.

The rearrangement joins TRBV7-2 to TRBJ1-4; the D gene is possibly TRBD1 (6 bases). The V gene lost 5 bases and the J gene lost 7 bases, with 20 bases spanning the gap. The CDR3 is 16 residues long. Germline V gives CDR1 SGHTA, CDR2 FQGNSA. The CDR3 nucleotides read TGTGCCAGCAGCCGCGCGGGGGGGCCTCGAAGTGAAAAACTGTTTTTT. Its translation is CASSRAGGPRSEKLFF.

The chain recombines TRBV6-1 with TRBJ2-7; D is possibly TRBD1 (6 bases). CDR1 is MNHNS and CDR2 is SASEGT in the germline V gene. V shed 9 bases and J shed 0 bases, with 18 bases lying between them. The CDR3 is 15 residues long. The CDR3 DNA is TGTGCCAGTTACAGGGAACAAACAAGCTCCTACGAGCAGTACTTC. It codes for CASYREQTSSYEQYF.

In this sample, this clone turned up a few times. This chain links TRBV19 with TRBJ1-5; D call uncertain. V lost 4 bases, J lost 1 base, and 11 bases lay in between. The CDR3 is made up of 15 amino acids. In germline, CDR1 is LNHDA, CDR2 SQIVND (reference sequence). The CDR3 coding sequence is TGTGCCAGTAGTAGTGACGGCGGGAGCAATCAGCCCCAGCATTTT. It translates to CASSSDGGSNQPQHF.

This chain uses TRBV7-2 with TRBJ2-4; 9 bases line up with TRBD1. Looked up from germline, CDR1 is SGHTA and CDR2 is FQGNSA. The CDR3 is made up of 19 amino acids. The V and J ends lost 1 base and 2 bases, in that order; junction bases with no gene match: 12. Written as DNA, the CDR3 is TGTGCCAGCAGCTTAGAAACCGGACAGGGGAAGCTAACCAAAAACATTCAGTACTTC. As protein: CASSLETGQGKLTKNIQYF.

Here the CDR3 reads CASSLTASNEQFF. The CDR3 nucleotides are TGTGCCAGCAGTTTAACGGCTAGCAATGAGCAGTTCTTC. The rearrangement joins TRBV6-5 to TRBJ2-1; D not certain. There are 13 residues in the CDR3. The ends were cut back, 4 bases at V and 6 bases at J, with 10 bases in the middle. Germline V gene data show CDR1 as MNHEY and CDR2 as SVGAGI.

The chain joins TRBV28 to TRBJ1-5; 9 nucleotides agree with TRBD1. Looked up from germline, CDR1 is MDHEN and CDR2 is SYDVKM. V shed 5 bases and J 7 bases; nucleotides not matched to a gene: 9. This CDR3 has 15 amino acids. The CDR3 sequence is CASSSAGTGRQPQHF. The CDR3 bases are TGTGCCAGCAGTAGCGCGGGGACAGGGAGACAGCCCCAGCATTTT.

This chain joins TRBV19 and TRBJ1-5, with D perhaps matching TRBD1 (5 bases). Germline CDR1 LNHDA, CDR2 SQIVND (reference sequence). The CDR3 is made up of 16 amino acids. Trimming removed 7 bases from V and 5 bases from J, with 21 bases in between. The CDR3 here is CASTKIHAGTYQPQHF. Here the CDR3 DNA reads TGTGCCAGTACTAAGATTCATGCGGGGACCTATCAGCCCCAGCATTTT.

This sequence joins TRBV2 and TRBJ2-1, with D tentatively TRBD2 (7 bases). V shed 6 bases and J shed 4 bases, with 16 bases lying between them. Germline loops: CDR1 SNHLY, CDR2 FYNNEI. The CDR3 consists of 15 residues. The DNA for the CDR3 is TGTGCCAGCAGCCCAGTCAGGGGAGGGTACAATGAGCAGTTCTTC. Translated, it gives CASSPVRGGYNEQFF.

The J gene is TRBJ2-1, the V gene TRBV11-2, with a possible D match to TRBD2 (7 bases). The CDR3 consists of 18 residues. CDR1 and CDR2 from the germline V gene are SGHAT and FQNNGV. Trimming took off 2 bases at V and 2 bases at J, with 19 bases between the two ends. CDR3 sequence: CASSLKRGGGATYNEQFF. DNA of the CDR3: TGTGCCAGCAGCTTAAAACGAGGGGGGGGTGCAACCTACAATGAGCAGTTCTTC.

This clone was counted between two and nine times. The rearrangement uses TRBV15 and TRBJ2-4; D is possibly TRBD2 (7 bases). Germline V gives CDR1 LNHNV, CDR2 YYDKDF (reference sequence). The CDR3 totals 20 residues. The V gene lost 1 base and the J gene lost 0 bases, with 22 bases spanning the gap. The CDR3 region is CATSRASGRGYPLAKNIQYF. The CDR3 region has the DNA TGTGCCACCAGCAGAGCCTCGGGGAGGGGGTACCCCCTAGCCAAAAACATTCAGTACTTC.

V is TRBV5-8 and J is TRBJ2-1; D perhaps matches TRBD2 (6 bases). This CDR3 comprises 15 residues. Trimming took off 2 bases at V and 4 bases at J, with 13 bases between the two ends. CDR1 is SGHTS, CDR2 YDEGEE, per germline. Here the CDR3 DNA reads TGTGCCAGCAGCTTTGGGCTAGCGAGTTACAATGAGCAGTTCTTC. Translated: CASSFGLASYNEQFF.

The V and J genes are TRBV5-4 and TRBJ2-7, with a possible D match to TRBD1 (6 bases). CDR3 size: 14 residues. CDR1 is SGHNT, CDR2 YYREEE, per germline (reference sequence). Between the trimmed V and J ends, which lost 0 bases and 2 bases, there was a span of 9 bases. The CDR3 loop reads CASSLGQATYEQYF. CDR3 nucleotide sequence: TGTGCCAGCAGCTTGGGACAGGCGACCTACGAGCAGTACTTC.

The chain recombines TRBV19 with TRBJ2-1, with 7 bases fitting TRBD2. The CDR3 spans 18 residues. CDR1 is LNHDA and CDR2 is SQIVND in the germline V gene (reference sequence). The trim removed 4 bases at V and 8 bases at J, leaving 20 bases unmatched. The CDR3 nucleotides are TGTGCCAGTAGTACCGACTCCCCCCCAGCGGGGTTCAGACATGAGCAGTTCTTC. It specifies CASSTDSPPAGFRHEQFF.

The V call is TRBV19, the J call TRBJ2-7; 8 bases agree with TRBD2. Germline CDR1 reads LNHDA; CDR2 reads SQIVND (reference sequence). This CDR3 is 15 amino acids long. With V trimmed by 4 bases and J by 1 base, 6 bases remained unmatched. CDR3 amino acids: CASSTLAGLSYEQYF. The CDR3 DNA is TGTGCCAGTAGTACATTAGCGGGATTGTCCTACGAGCAGTACTTC. The full variable domain, rest sourced from reference TRBV19 and TRBJ2-7, is DGGITQSPKYLFRKEGQNVTLSCEQNLNHDAMYWYRQDPGQGLRLIYYSQIVNDFQKGDIAEGYSVSREKKESFPLTVTSAQKNPTAFYLCASSTLAGLSYEQYFGPGTRLTVT.

The table lists this clone with a few counts. The rearrangement uses TRBV2 and TRBJ1-5; D might be TRBD1 (6 bases). V was trimmed by 4 bases and J by 5 bases, leaving 18 bases between them. Per the germline V gene, CDR1 is SNHLY and CDR2 is FYNNEI. This CDR3 region has 16 residues. CDR3 sequence reads: CASSVRGQTTYQPQHF. DNA of the CDR3: TGTGCCAGCAGTGTAAGAGGACAGACCACCTATCAGCCCCAGCATTTT.

The chain links TRBV5-4 to TRBJ2-5, with D tentatively TRBD1 (6 bases). TRBJ2-7 explains the end of the DNA better; the J call may be wrong. Germline V gene data show CDR1 as SGHNT and CDR2 as YYREEE (reference sequence). The CDR3 is made up of 14 amino acids. This chain's CDR3 is CASSYQGPTYEQYF. CDR3 in DNA: TGTGCCAGCAGTTATCAGGGGCCTACCTACGAGCAGTACTTC.

For the CDR3, the DNA is TGTGCCAGCAGCTTTGGCCGGACAGGGGGCGGCGAGCAGTACTTC. Its translation is CASSFGRTGGGEQYF. The chain couples TRBV7-2 to TRBJ2-7; 11 bases are shared with TRBD1. CDR3 length: 15 residues. The germline V gene encodes CDR1 SGHTA and CDR2 FQGNSA. The junction had 7 bases not matched to a gene; V was cut back by 3 bases and J by 6 bases.

The chain combines TRBV5-6 with TRBJ1-5, with a weak D call TRBD1 (5 bases). The V and J ends lost 0 bases and 7 bases respectively, with 8 bases between them. This CDR3 region has 13 residues. Germline V gene lookup returns CDR1 SGHDT and CDR2 YYEEEE. CDR3 nucleotide sequence: TGTGCCAGCAGCTTGGGGGCAGGGCAGCCCCAGCATTTT. Translating gives CASSLGAGQPQHF.